The 4 T cell receptor beta chains in this list originate from one sample, sequenced in a study of cytomegalovirus exposure and HLA in healthy donors. PCR amplification relied on 60 Vbeta primers (plus 13 Jbeta primers). The protocol was immunoSEQ multiplex PCR, while the TCRdb copy is restricted to in-frame clones and leaves out a portion. The data show a few hundred thousand clones, just over 75% seen once. What was sequenced was PBMCs. The receptor source for this set is a woman aged 60-75 years in good health and CMV-seropositive.

There are a few counts of this clone. V and J are TRBV29-1 and TRBJ1-1; TRBD1 matches at 8 bases. This CDR3 has 13 residues. Germline loops: CDR1 SQVTM, CDR2 ANQGSEA. Trimming cost V 5 bases and J 3 bases; bases outside gene matches: 5. The CDR3 sequence is CSVPGQGYTEAFF. As DNA, the CDR3 is TGCAGCGTTCCCGGACAGGGCTACACTGAAGCTTTCTTT.

This clone was seen just once. This rearrangement joins TRBV9 to TRBJ1-3, with a tentative D call TRBD1 (6 bases). The CDR3 is made up of 15 amino acids. The germline CDR1 and CDR2 sequences are SGDLS and YYNGEE. V lost 0 bases and J 8 bases, leaving 15 bases between the germline ends. The CDR3 is CASSVAMGAADTIYF. CDR3 coding DNA: TGTGCCAGCAGCGTAGCTATGGGGGCGGCGGACACCATATATTTT.

V is TRBV6-6 and J is TRBJ1-2, with D uncertain. The germline V gene has CDR1 MNHNY and CDR2 SVGAGI (reference sequence). The CDR3 is made up of 13 amino acids. V gave up 0 bases and J gave up 4 bases, with 6 bases separating them. CDR3 residues: CASSYSTAYGYTF. The CDR3 DNA reads as TGTGCCAGCAGTTACTCGACTGCCTATGGCTACACCTTC.

The gene calls are TRBV7-2 and TRBJ2-1, with 13 nucleotides matching TRBD2. The CDR3 spans 17 residues. Germline V CDR1 and CDR2: SGHTA, FQGNSA. J was trimmed by 1 base and V by 11 bases; bases with no gene match: 11. The CDR3: CAGTRTSGSFSYNEQFF. The CDR3 DNA reads as TGTGCCGGCACCAGGACTAGCGGGAGTTTTTCCTACAATGAGCAGTTCTTC. The whole variable domain, filled in from reference TRBV7-2 and TRBJ2-1, reads GAGVSQSPSNKVTEKGKDVELRCDPISGHTALYWYRQSLGQGLEFLIYFQGNSAPDKSGLPSDRFSAERTGGSVSTLTIQRTQQEDSAVYLCAGTRTSGSFSYNEQFFGPGTRLTVL.